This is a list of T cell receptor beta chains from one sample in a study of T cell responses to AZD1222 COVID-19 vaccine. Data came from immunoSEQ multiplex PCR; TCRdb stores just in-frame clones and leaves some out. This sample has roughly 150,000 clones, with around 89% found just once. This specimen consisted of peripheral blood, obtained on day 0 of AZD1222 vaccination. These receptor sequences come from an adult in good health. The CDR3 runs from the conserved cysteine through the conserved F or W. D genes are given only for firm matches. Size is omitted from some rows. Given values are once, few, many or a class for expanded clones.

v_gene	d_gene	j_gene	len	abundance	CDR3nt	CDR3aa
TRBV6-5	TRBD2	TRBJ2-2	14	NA	TGTGCCAGCCACCCCGCGGGAGAGTCCGGGGAGCTGTTTTTT	CASHPAGESGELFF
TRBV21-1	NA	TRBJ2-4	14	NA	NA	CANRTVARGNIQYF
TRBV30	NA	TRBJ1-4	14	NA	TGTGCCTGGAGCCGCCGACAGATGTATGAAAAACTGTTTTTT	CAWSRRQMYEKLFF
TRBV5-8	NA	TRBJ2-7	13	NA	TGTGCCAGCAGCTTGTCTCGCCGTGGCGAGCAGTACTTC	CASSLSRRGEQYF
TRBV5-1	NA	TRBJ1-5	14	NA	TGCGCCAGCAGCCAGGACAGTTCGTGCCAGCCCCAGCATTTT	CASSQDSSCQPQHF
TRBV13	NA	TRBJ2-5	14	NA	TGTGCCAGCAGCCCTGGGACTCCGCAAGAGACCCAGTACTTC	CASSPGTPQETQYF
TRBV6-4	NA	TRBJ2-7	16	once	TGTGCCAGCAGCGCAGTCCCGGGACAAAGCTCCTACGAGCAGTACTTC	CASSAVPGQSSYEQYF
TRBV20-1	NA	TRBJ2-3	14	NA	TGCAGTGCTAGTGCCGGGTCTAGCACAGATACGCAGTATTTT	CSASAGSSTDTQYF
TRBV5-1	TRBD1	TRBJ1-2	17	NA	TGCGCCAGCAGCTTAGAAATGCAGGGGGCCCTAACTGGTGGCTACACCTTC	CASSLEMQGALTGGYTF
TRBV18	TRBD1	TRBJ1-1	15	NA	TGTGCCAGCTCACCACCTCCCGCAGGGGGCACTGAAGCTTTCTTT	CASSPPPAGGTEAFF
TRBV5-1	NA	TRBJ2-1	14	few	TGCGCCAGCAGCTTGGAATTGGGGTACAATGAGCAGTTCTTC	CASSLELGYNEQFF
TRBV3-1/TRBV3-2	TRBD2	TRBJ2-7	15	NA	TGTGCCAGCAGCCTGTACTTAGCGGGGTACTACGAGCAGTACTTC	CASSLYLAGYYEQYF
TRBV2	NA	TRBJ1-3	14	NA	TGTGCCAGCAGGGGCCTGAGCTCTGGAAACACCATATATTTT	CASRGLSSGNTIYF
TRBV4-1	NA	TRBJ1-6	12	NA	TGCGCCAGCAGCCTTATTGGGTCACCCCTCCACTTT	CASSLIGSPLHF
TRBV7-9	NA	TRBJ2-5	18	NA	TGTGCCAGCAGCTTATTGAGGGGCGGACACCGGGACTCCCAGACCCAGTACTTC	CASSLLRGGHRDSQTQYF
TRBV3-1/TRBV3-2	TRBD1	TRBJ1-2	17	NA	TGTGCCAGCAGCCAAGTATTCGCAGGGGGCCTGATCTATGGCTACACCTTC	CASSQVFAGGLIYGYTF
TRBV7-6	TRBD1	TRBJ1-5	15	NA	TGTGCCAGCAGCTTAGGGAGGGGGCTGGGTCAGCCCCAGCATTTT	CASSLGRGLGQPQHF
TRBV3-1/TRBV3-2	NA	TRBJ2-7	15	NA	TGTGCCAGCAGCCATACAGGGCGAGCCCTCTACGAGCAGTACTTC	CASSHTGRALYEQYF
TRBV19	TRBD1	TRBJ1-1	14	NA	TGTGCCAGTAGTACCGGACAGGGGGGAACTGAAGCTTTCTTT	CASSTGQGGTEAFF
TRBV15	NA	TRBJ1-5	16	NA	TGTGCCACCAGCAGAGATATAGGGGGAACCAATCAGCCCCAGCATTTT	CATSRDIGGTNQPQHF
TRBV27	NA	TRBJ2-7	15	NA	TGTGCCAGCAGTTTATCGCTGGAGACCTCCTACGAGCAGTACTTC	CASSLSLETSYEQYF
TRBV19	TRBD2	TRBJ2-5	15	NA	TGTGCCAGTAGTAACGGGAGGGCCTCGGTGGAGACCCAGTACTTC	CASSNGRASVETQYF
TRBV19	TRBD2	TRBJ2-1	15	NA	TGTGCCAGTAGTACTAACTCCGGGACTAGCGGGAGTAAGTTCTTC	CASSTNSGTSGSKFF
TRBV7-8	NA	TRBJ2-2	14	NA	TGTGCCAGCAGCTTGCGGAGACAGACCGGGGAGCTGTTTTTT	CASSLRRQTGELFF
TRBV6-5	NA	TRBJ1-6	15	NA	TGTGCCAGCAGGTCATCAGGGTATCGGGGTTCACCCCTCCACTTT	CASRSSGYRGSPLHF
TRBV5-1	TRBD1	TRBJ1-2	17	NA	TGCGCCAGCAGCTTGGTTTTCTGGACAGGGACTGTCTATGGCTACACCTTC	CASSLVFWTGTVYGYTF
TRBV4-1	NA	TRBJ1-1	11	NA	TGCGCCAGCAGCCAGAACACTGAAGCTTTCTTT	CASSQNTEAFF
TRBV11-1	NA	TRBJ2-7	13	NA	TGTGCCAGCAGCTTAGGTCGGGCCAACGAGCAGTACTTC	CASSLGRANEQYF
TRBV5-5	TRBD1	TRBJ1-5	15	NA	TGTGCCAGCAGCATTACAGGGGACGGCAATCAGCCCCAGCATTTT	CASSITGDGNQPQHF
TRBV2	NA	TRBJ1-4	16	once	TGTGCCAGCAATAAATATTCGGGTACAGGACTGGAAAAACTGTTTTTT	CASNKYSGTGLEKLFF
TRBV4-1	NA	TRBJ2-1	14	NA	TGCGCCAGCAGCCAAGAATTATGGGCGGATGAGCAGTTCTTC	CASSQELWADEQFF
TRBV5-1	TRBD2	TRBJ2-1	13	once	TGCGCCAGCAGAATGCGGGGGTACAATGAGCAGTTCTTC	CASRMRGYNEQFF
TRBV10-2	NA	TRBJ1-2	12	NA	TGCGCCAGCAATGGGCGTACGGGTGGCTACACCTTC	CASNGRTGGYTF
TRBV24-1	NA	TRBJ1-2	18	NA	TGTGCCACCAGTGTTTGGGCCGAGACACCCATTCATAACTATGGCTACACCTTC	CATSVWAETPIHNYGYTF
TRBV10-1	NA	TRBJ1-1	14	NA	TGCGCCAGCAGTGAGGGTTCAACGGGGACTGAAGCTTTCTTT	CASSEGSTGTEAFF
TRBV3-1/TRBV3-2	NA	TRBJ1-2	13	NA	TGTGCCAGCAGCCAAGAGGGATTCTATGGCTACACCTTC	CASSQEGFYGYTF
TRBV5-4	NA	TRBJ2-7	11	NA	TGTGCCAGCAGCTTGTACTACGAGCAGTACTTC	CASSLYYEQYF
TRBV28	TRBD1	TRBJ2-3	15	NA	TGTGCCAGCAGTTTATATTCGACAGGGGCAGATACGCAGTATTTT	CASSLYSTGADTQYF
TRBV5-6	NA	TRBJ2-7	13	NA	TGTGCCAGCAACACCGGGGCGGTCGGCGAGCAGTACTTC	CASNTGAVGEQYF
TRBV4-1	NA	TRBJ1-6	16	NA	TGCGCCAGCAGCCCGCGGGAGGCTCAGTATAATTCACCCCTCCACTTT	CASSPREAQYNSPLHF
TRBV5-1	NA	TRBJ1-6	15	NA	TGCGCCAGCAGCTTGGATGGCGCCTCTAATTCACCCCTCCACTTT	CASSLDGASNSPLHF
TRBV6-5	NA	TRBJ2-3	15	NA	TGTGCCAGCAGTTACCTCCCTGCCACGTCGGATACGCAGTATTTT	CASSYLPATSDTQYF
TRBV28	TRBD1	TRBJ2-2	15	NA	TGTGCCAGCAGTTCTTCCGGGACAGGGGGCGGGGAGCTGTTTTTT	CASSSSGTGGGELFF
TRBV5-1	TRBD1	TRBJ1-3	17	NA	TGCGCCAGCAGCGGGGAGACAGGGACAATCTCTGGAAACACCATATATTTT	CASSGETGTISGNTIYF
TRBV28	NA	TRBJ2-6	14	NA	TGTGCCAGCAGTAGGGCGTCTGGGGCCAACGTCCTGACTTTC	CASSRASGANVLTF
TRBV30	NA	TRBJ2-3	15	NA	TGTGCCTGGAGGAGGACCAGCTCCTTCACAGATACGCAGTATTTT	CAWRRTSSFTDTQYF
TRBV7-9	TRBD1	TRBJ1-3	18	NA	TGTGCCAGCAGCTCTAGGACCGCCGGGACAGGGGTAGGAAACACCATATATTTT	CASSSRTAGTGVGNTIYF
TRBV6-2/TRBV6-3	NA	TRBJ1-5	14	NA	TGTGCCAGCAGTTATTGGGGCACTAATCAGCCCCAGCATTTT	CASSYWGTNQPQHF
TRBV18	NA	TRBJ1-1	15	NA	TGTGCCAGCTCACCGATGACAGGCCTGAACACTGAAGCTTTCTTT	CASSPMTGLNTEAFF
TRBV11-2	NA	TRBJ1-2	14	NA	TGTGCCAGCAGCTTGCTTGGGGGCGCAGGTGGCTACACCTTC	CASSLLGGAGGYTF
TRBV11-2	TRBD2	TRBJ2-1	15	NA	TGTGCCAGCAGCACCGGGACTAGCGGGATGAATGAGCAGTTCTTC	CASSTGTSGMNEQFF
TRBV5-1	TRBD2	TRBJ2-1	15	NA	TGCGCCAGCAGCTTGCAGCGGGACTCCTACAATGAGCAGTTCTTC	CASSLQRDSYNEQFF
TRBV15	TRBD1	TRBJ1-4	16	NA	TGTGCCACCAGCAGAGATTGGGGGACAGGGAATGAAAAACTGTTTTTT	CATSRDWGTGNEKLFF
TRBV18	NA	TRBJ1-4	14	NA	TGTGCCAGCTCACCAGCAGGCAGAAATGAAAAACTGTTTTTT	CASSPAGRNEKLFF
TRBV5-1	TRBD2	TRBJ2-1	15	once	TGCGCCAGCAGCTTGACTAGCGGGGTCTACAATGAGCAGTTCTTC	CASSLTSGVYNEQFF
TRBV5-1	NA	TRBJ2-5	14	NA	TGCGCCAGCAGCTTGACAGGGCATCAAGAGACCCAGTACTTC	CASSLTGHQETQYF
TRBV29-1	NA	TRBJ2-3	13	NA	TGCAGCGTTGAGCGGGGTAGCACAGATACGCAGTATTTT	CSVERGSTDTQYF
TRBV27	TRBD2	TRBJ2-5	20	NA	TGTGCCAGCAGTCCCCGGCTAGTAGCGGGGGGTTACTTGTACCAAGAGACCCAGTACTTC	CASSPRLVAGGYLYQETQYF